This T cell receptor (beta chain) was profiled in a study of early T cells in non-severe SARS-CoV-2 infection (dated by TCRdb to about 2021). Regarding the study in general: Bulk RNA from unsorted whole blood was used for TCR sequencing, so alpha and beta chains could not be paired. The paper's findings and limits, for the study overall: VDJdb matching was skewed toward anti-spike CD8 responses, so virus-specific expansions were likely underestimated and private and CD4 specificities were missed.

This clonotype was seen at least ten times. Its antigen specificity is not known. No base qualities exist here, and no much larger clone lies one base off it. A case-control design nested within a healthcare worker cohort in London, UK, was used, with weekly nasopharyngeal swab PCR tests and blood sampling performed. Between 23 and 31 March 2020, the week of the UK lockdown, healthcare workers were enrolled and then followed up weekly for as long as 16 weeks. Library method: 5' RACE. TCRdb shows the sequencer as NextSeq 500. The TCR library protocol attached unique molecular identifiers to individual cDNA molecules to correct for sequencing error and PCR bias. Both TCR alpha and beta chains were sequenced, and tight co-correlation was observed between alpha and beta sequence abundances in each sample. The study's processing was this. Decombinator V4 was used to annotate TCR sequences for V gene, J gene and CDR3. Expanded TCRs were defined as changing significantly between any two time points under a Poisson model with p below 0.0001. TCR abundances were normalised to the total number of TCRs sequenced per sample and were expressed as counts per million. VDJdb, accessed on 1 November 2021, was searched for TCRs annotated for CMV, EBV and SARS-CoV-2, and TCRs annotated for more than one antigen were excluded. TCRdb reran the public reads through fastp at Q25 and MiXCR, keeping productive beta chains. Rows with one shared CDR3 protein collapse into an entry with the most common genes and DNA. TCRdb, not the original authors, processed these V and J calls. The sample table contains about 63,000 distinct CDR3 sequences; only one count was recorded for 10% to 15% of them. About 4.7% of the sample goes to the ten largest clones.

Material: whole blood. The receptor comes from an adult who was a healthcare worker with PCR-confirmed SARS-CoV-2 infection or an uninfected control (not recorded which).

For the CDR3, the sequence is CASSLGDGTYEQYF. The nucleotide sequence reads as follows: TGTGCCAGCAGTTTGGGGGACGGAACCTACGAGCAGTACTTC. The chain employs TRBV12-3 or TRBV12-4 and TRBJ2-7; the D region may be TRBD1 or TRBD2, each matching 5 bases equally. There are 14 amino acids in the CDR3, from cysteine to phenylalanine inclusive. CDR3 DNA only is kept here, 42 bases in frame from base 1. V loses 3 bases of germline sequence and J loses 2 bases, and the interval between the two ends is 11 bases.